A single sample gave rise to the 14 T cell receptor beta chains below, sequenced in a study of shared clonotypes between healthy human individuals. Method: immunoSEQ multiplex PCR; TCRdb's copy keeps in-frame clones and lacks some. This sample yields fewer than 400,000 clones, of which approximately 74% are seen a single time; 10% to 13% belongs to the top ten. Sequencing input: memory CD4+ T cells sorted from blood. Subset defined: CD45RA-negative fraction. Receptors were obtained from a man aged 25-40 years in good health.

The chain couples TRBV5-1 to TRBJ2-3; perhaps D is TRBD1 or TRBD2 (5 bases each). This CDR3 has 17 amino acids. V dropped 1 base and J dropped 2 bases, with 17 bases sitting between them. Germline V lookup: CDR1 SGHRS, CDR2 YFSETQ. The CDR3 reads CASSLSPRGPTTDTQYF. Written as DNA, the CDR3 is TGCGCCAGCAGCTTGTCGCCTCGGGGCCCCACCACAGATACGCAGTATTTT.

The chain combines TRBV5-4 with TRBJ2-1; 13 bases line up with TRBD2. This CDR3 spans 15 amino acids. With 4 bases clipped from V and 10 bases from J, the junction kept 8 bases outside the gene matches. Germline-derived CDR1 and CDR2 are SGHNT and YYREEE (reference sequence). This CDR3 is CASSITSGRVGEQFF. The CDR3 DNA follows: TGTGCCAGCAGCATCACTAGCGGGAGGGTAGGAGAGCAGTTCTTC.

This clone was recorded only once. The chain combines TRBV4-3 with TRBJ1-1; the D is unclear. The V and J ends lost 4 bases and 6 bases respectively, with 15 bases between them. This CDR3 is built from 14 residues. Germline CDR1 is LGHNA and CDR2 is YSLEER. The CDR3 sequence: CASSPPGFVAEAFF. For the CDR3, the DNA is TGCGCCAGCAGCCCTCCGGGGTTCGTGGCTGAAGCTTTCTTT.

The chain has TRBV11-1 and TRBJ1-1; the D is unclear. V was trimmed by 4 bases and J by 4 bases, leaving 10 bases between them. The germline gives CDR1 SGHAT, CDR2 FQDESV (reference sequence). The CDR3 covers 13 residues. CDR3 nucleotide sequence: TGTGCCAGCAGCTCCCGGAGAGGCACTGAAGCTTTCTTT. It codes for CASSSRRGTEAFF.

CDR3 sequence: CASSLLADNEQYF. CDR3 DNA sequence: TGTGCCAGCAGCTTATTGGCAGATAACGAGCAGTACTTC. V and J are TRBV7-2 and TRBJ2-7; the D is unclear. The CDR3 contains 13 residues. Germline V CDR1 and CDR2: SGHTA, FQGNSA. The V and J ends lost 2 bases and 5 bases respectively, with 10 bases between them.

The rearrangement joins TRBV7-2 to TRBJ2-4; tentatively, D is TRBD1 or TRBD2 (7 bases each). With 5 bases removed from V and 0 bases from J, the gap between germline ends came to 11 bases. This CDR3 has 15 residues. CDR1 is SGHTA, CDR2 FQGNSA, per germline. The CDR3 reads CASSPGGAAKNIQYF. CDR3 bases: TGTGCCAGCAGCCCAGGGGGGGCAGCCAAAAACATTCAGTACTTC.

J is TRBJ2-2 and V is TRBV1. TRBV1 is classified as a pseudogene. This CDR3 is 15 amino acids long. CDR3 sequence (DNA): TGCACCACATGTATCTCCGGGCCCCGAACCGGGGAGCTGTTTTTT. Its translation is CTTCISGPRTGELFF.

This clone appeared a few times. This sequence joins TRBV4-1 and TRBJ2-1; TRBD2 matches 8 bases. V shed 3 bases, J shed 4 bases, and the junction held 8 bases outside the gene matches. CDR1 and CDR2 from the germline V gene are MGHRA and YSYEKL. The CDR3 consists of 16 residues. CDR3 coding DNA: TGCGCCAGCAGCCAGGACGGGAGGGCTGTATACAATGAGCAGTTCTTC. Its translation: CASSQDGRAVYNEQFF.

The rearrangement uses TRBV4-3 and TRBJ1-2; D remains unclear. This CDR3 has 12 residues. The germline gives CDR1 LGHNA, CDR2 YSLEER. Trimming cost V 0 bases and J 2 bases, with 1 base left between them. The CDR3 DNA reads TGCGCCAGCAGCCAAGAAAACTATGGCTACACCTTC. Protein sequence: CASSQENYGYTF.

The gene calls are TRBV10-3 and TRBJ2-3, with 10 bases identical to TRBD1. This CDR3 comprises 15 residues. CDR1 and CDR2 (germline): ENHRY, SYGVKD. V shed 10 bases, J shed 1 base, and the junction held 8 bases outside the gene matches. The CDR3 DNA reads as TGTGCCACCAATTCCGGGACAGGGGGCACAGATACGCAGTATTTT. This gives the protein CATNSGTGGTDTQYF.

In its sample, this clone was seen many times. V and J are TRBV5-1 and TRBJ2-7; D is uncertain. V was trimmed by 3 bases and J by 0 bases, leaving 13 bases between them. CDR1 SGHRS and CDR2 YFSETQ come from the germline V gene. This CDR3 contains 15 residues. The CDR3 bases are TGCGCCAGCAGCTCTTCCCTCCTAGGCTCCTACGAGCAGTACTTC. Its translation is CASSSSLLGSYEQYF.

The V and J genes are TRBV5-1 and TRBJ2-2; perhaps TRBD2 as D (5 bases). This CDR3 region has 15 residues. Germline V lookup: CDR1 SGHRS, CDR2 YFSETQ. V was clipped by 1 base and J by 5 bases, with 12 bases between them. The DNA for the CDR3 is TGCGCCAGCAGCTTGAAAGCCTCGGGGACCGGGGAGCTGTTTTTT. Translating it yields CASSLKASGTGELFF.

The chain combines TRBV15 with TRBJ1-1; D remains ambiguous. Germline V gene lookup returns CDR1 LNHNV and CDR2 YYDKDF (reference sequence). The CDR3 contains 14 residues. V lost 1 base, J lost 1 base, and 7 bases lay in between. Here the CDR3 DNA reads TGTGCCACCAGCAGAGTGGCAGGGAACACTGAAGCTTTCTTT. It encodes CATSRVAGNTEAFF.

The rearrangement uses TRBV29-1 and TRBJ1-1, with D uncertain. CDR1 and CDR2 from the germline V gene are SQVTM and ANQGSEA. V shed 3 bases and J shed 5 bases, with 16 bases lying between them. This CDR3 comprises 14 residues. CDR3 DNA: TGCAGCGTTGAGGGTGGAAGAAAGGTGACTGAAGCTTTCTTT. Residues: CSVEGGRKVTEAFF.